This T cell receptor (beta chain) is from a study of molecular identifiers for immune sequencing clone quantification. This clonotype showed up just a few times. CD8+CD4-CCR7+CD45RA+ sorting gave the naive CD8 T cells. The CDR3 totals 15 residues. The germline CDR1 and CDR2 sequences are LNHDA and SQIVND (reference sequence). J was trimmed by 3 bases and V by 5 bases; bases with no gene match: 7. MiXCR, run by TCRdb on the PCR reads, gives a single entry per CDR3 protein. The sample yields a few hundred thousand distinct CDR3 sequences, 24% seen once. Sequencing used naive CD8+ T cells from blood, with Jurkat cell RNA spiked in. Regarding subset: FACS-sorted CD8+CD4-CCR7+CD45RA+ naive T cells. The TCR sequence derives from a human donor in good health. Some libraries in this study had Jurkat cell RNA spiked in. The chain recombines TRBV19 with TRBJ1-1; 9 positions match TRBD1. The CDR3 spells CASSPTGGWDTEAFF. For the CDR3, the DNA is TGTGCCAGTAGTCCGACAGGGGGTTGGGACACTGAAGCTTTCTTT.